The 28 T cell receptor beta chains in this list originate from one sample, sequenced in a study of T-cell memory formation after mild COVID-19. From the 5' RACE reads, TCRdb called clonotypes with MiXCR, one entry per CDR3 protein. The data show 500,000 to 600,000 distinct CDR3 sequences, about a sixth seen once. The sequencing input was PBMCs or a T cell subset sorted from them (not recorded which). The receptor source for this set is an adult woman who had mild COVID-19 (a few samples of this study predate the infection). Cell type and time point are not known.

This clonotype was detected once. The rearrangement joins TRBV20-1 to TRBJ2-3, with 8 nucleotides matching TRBD2. CDR3 length: 15 residues. CDR1 DFQATT and CDR2 SNEGSKA come from the germline V gene (reference sequence). V lost 5 bases and J lost 0; bases outside the gene matches: 7. This CDR3 reads CSAQIAGSSTDTQYF. The CDR3 DNA reads as TGCAGTGCTCAAATAGCGGGGTCTAGCACAGATACGCAGTATTTT.

This chain connects TRBV30 to TRBJ2-5; 8 positions match TRBD2. Germline V gene lookup returns CDR1 GTSNPN and CDR2 SVGIG (reference sequence). This CDR3 region has 15 residues. The J segment lost 5 bases and the V segment lost 5 bases, leaving 13 bases of the junction unmatched. Here the CDR3 DNA reads TGTGCCTGGTCGGGGGGGCGGTCAGGATGGGAGACCCAGTACTTC. Encoded protein: CAWSGGRSGWETQYF.

The table lists this clonotype with a few counts. This chain joins TRBV5-1 and TRBJ1-4; TRBD1 matches at 8 bases. The CDR3 totals 14 residues. V dropped 4 bases and J dropped 8; count of bases not matched to a gene: 7. Germline V lookup: CDR1 SGHRS, CDR2 YFSETQ. CDR3 sequence: CASSLGQAEEKLFF. DNA for the CDR3: TGCGCCAGCAGCCTGGGACAGGCCGAAGAAAAACTGTTTTTT.

The rearrangement joins TRBV13 to TRBJ2-7; 7 nucleotides line up with TRBD1. Trimming removed 5 bases from V and 2 bases from J; junction bases left unmatched: 9. The length of the CDR3 is 15 residues. Germline V gene lookup returns CDR1 PRHDT and CDR2 FYEKMQ (reference sequence). CDR3 sequence reads: CASSPGGISTYEQYF. CDR3 DNA: TGTGCCAGCAGCCCAGGGGGAATATCGACCTACGAGCAGTACTTC. Using reference TRBV13 and TRBJ2-7 for the parts outside the CDR3, the full variable domain is AAGVIQSPRHLIKEKRETATLKCYPIPRHDTVYWYQQGPGQDPQFLISFYEKMQSDKGSIPDRFSAQQFSDYHSELNMSSLELGDSALYFCASSPGGISTYEQYFGPGTRLTVT.

This clonotype has more than one count but fewer than ten. The J gene is TRBJ2-5, the V gene TRBV20-1; no reliable D call. This CDR3 contains 11 residues. V lost 0 bases, J lost 4 bases, and 3 bases lay in between. Germline loops: CDR1 DFQATT, CDR2 SNEGSKA (reference sequence). For the CDR3, the DNA is TGCAGTGCTAGAGAAGGAGAGACCCAGTACTTC. Protein: CSAREGETQYF.

The J gene is TRBJ2-1, the V gene TRBV20-1; D is perhaps TRBD2 (5 bases). Trimming stripped 0 bases from V and 6 bases from J, with 18 bases between. This CDR3 is 16 amino acids long. Germline CDR1 DFQATT, CDR2 SNEGSKA (reference sequence). The CDR3 region has the DNA TGCAGTGCTAGAGATCCGAATAACCGGAGGCCCAATGAGCAGTTCTTC. Protein sequence: CSARDPNNRRPNEQFF.

The rearrangement joins TRBV7-9 to TRBJ1-2, with 7 bases lining up with TRBD1. The ends lost 4 bases at V and 4 bases at J; junction bases unmatched: 6. The CDR3 sequence is 14 residues long. CDR1 is SEHNR and CDR2 is FQNEAQ in the germline V gene (reference sequence). The DNA of the CDR3 is TGTGCCAGCAGCTCCATGGGACAGTCCTATGGCTACACCTTC. Encoded protein: CASSSMGQSYGYTF.

V is TRBV20-1 and J is TRBJ2-5, with D maybe TRBD2 (6 bases). Trimming stripped 3 bases from V and 5 bases from J, with 16 bases between. This CDR3 region has 14 residues. Germline CDR1 and CDR2: DFQATT and SNEGSKA (reference sequence). The CDR3 DNA sequence: TGCAGTGCTAGTACGGGGGAAGTGGGGGAGACCCAGTACTTC. Protein sequence: CSASTGEVGETQYF.

This clonotype occurred many times. The gene calls are TRBV20-1 and TRBJ2-7; 7 bases fit TRBD1. Germline CDR1 reads DFQATT; CDR2 reads SNEGSKA (reference sequence). The junction had 0 bases not matched to a gene; V was cut back by 1 base and J by 3 bases. The CDR3 is made up of 12 amino acids. The CDR3 DNA reads TGCAGTGCTAGAGCAGGGGGCTACGAGCAGTACTTC. Protein: CSARAGGYEQYF.

This clonotype turned up a few times. CDR3 amino acids: CSVGAVTDTQYF. CDR3 coding DNA: TGCAGCGTTGGGGCCGTCACAGATACGCAGTATTTT. The chain links TRBV29-1 to TRBJ2-3; D unclear. CDR1 is SQVTM, CDR2 ANQGSEA, per germline. The CDR3 extends over 12 amino acids. V was pared by 4 bases and J by 2 bases, with 7 bases between.

This clonotype came up a few times. CDR3 DNA: TGTGCCAGTAGTATCGAGGGGGCCGGTCAAGAGACCCAGTACTTC. It is translated as CASSIEGAGQETQYF. V is TRBV19 and J is TRBJ2-5; 7 bases line up with TRBD1. The CDR3 is 15 residues long. The germline V gene has CDR1 LNHDA and CDR2 SQIVND (reference sequence). V dropped 3 bases and J dropped 2; count of bases not matched to a gene: 6.

This clonotype showed up just a few times. The chain employs TRBV28 and TRBJ2-7; 8 positions match TRBD1. The CDR3 has 12 residues. Germline V gives CDR1 MDHEN, CDR2 SYDVKM. After removal of 6 bases from V and 7 bases from J, the junction contained 5 bases not matched to a gene. The CDR3 nucleotides read TGTGCCAGCAGATCGACAGGGGAAGAGCAGTACTTC. Translated, it gives CASRSTGEEQYF. The full variable domain, with the rest looked up from reference TRBV28 and TRBJ2-7, is DVKVTQSSRYLVKRTGEKVFLECVQDMDHENMFWYRQDPGLGLRLIYFSYDVKMKEKGDIPEGYSVSREKKERFSLILESASTNQTSMYLCASRSTGEEQYFGPGTRLTVT.

V usage is TRBV7-3 and J usage is TRBJ2-2; D gene uncertain. V was clipped by 5 bases and J by 6 bases, with 7 bases between them. The CDR3 sequence is 12 residues long. CDR1 is SGHTA and CDR2 is FQGTGA in the germline V gene. This CDR3 is CASSPFAGELFF. CDR3 DNA sequence: TGTGCCAGCAGCCCCTTTGCCGGGGAGCTGTTTTTT. The variable domain in full, with the rest retrieved from reference TRBV7-3 and TRBJ2-2, is GAGVSQTPSNKVTEKGKYVELRCDPISGHTALYWYRQSLGQGPEFLIYFQGTGAADDSGLPNDRFFAVRPEGSVSTLKIQRTERGDSAVYLCASSPFAGELFFGEGSRLTVL.

The CDR3 spells CASSSNSYNEQFF. CDR3 nucleotide sequence: TGTGCCAGCAGCTCAAACTCCTACAATGAGCAGTTCTTC. The genes are TRBV7-3 and TRBJ2-1; D is undetermined. Germline CDR1 reads SGHTA; CDR2 reads FQGTGA. This CDR3 has 13 residues. Trimming took 4 bases from V and 0 from J, leaving 4 bases between them.

This sequence joins TRBV5-1 and TRBJ2-1, with 12 bases fitting TRBD2. CDR1 is SGHRS and CDR2 is YFSETQ in the germline V gene. CDR3 length: 16 residues. Trimming at V came to 0 bases and at J to 9 bases, leaving 7 bases not matched to a gene. The CDR3 protein is CASSLELAGGPGEQFF. The DNA of the CDR3 is TGCGCCAGCAGCTTGGAACTAGCGGGGGGCCCGGGTGAGCAGTTCTTC.

In regard to this clonotype: Germline is not matched at one junction end, which may reflect a read error. J is TRBJ2-7 and V is TRBV20-1, with 12 bases fitting TRBD1. CDR1 and CDR2 from the germline V gene are DFQATT and SNEGSKA (reference sequence). This CDR3 spans 14 amino acids. The CDR3 coding sequence is TGCAGTGCTAGACTCGGGACAGGGGGCTACGAGAAGTACTTC. Translated: CSARLGTGGYEKYF.

The J gene is TRBJ2-7, the V gene TRBV12-3 or TRBV12-4; TRBD1 matches 7 bases. The CDR3 runs to 13 residues. Trimming removed 3 bases from V and 5 bases from J; junction bases left unmatched: 4. CDR3 sequence (DNA): TGTGCCAGCAGTTTCTGGACAGGCGACGAGCAGTACTTC. Its protein product is CASSFWTGDEQYF.

This clonotype has more than one count but fewer than ten. This chain links TRBV12-3 or TRBV12-4 with TRBJ2-7; 13 positions match TRBD2. There are 17 residues in the CDR3. The trim removed 4 bases at V and 0 bases at J, leaving 6 bases unmatched. The CDR3 loop is CASSSGLAGRSSYEQYF. The CDR3 DNA reads TGTGCCAGCAGTTCGGGACTAGCGGGGCGAAGCTCCTACGAGCAGTACTTC.

This chain joins TRBV29-1 and TRBJ2-7; 11 positions agree with TRBD1. This CDR3 has 13 amino acids. Losses at the gene ends were 6 bases for V and 3 bases for J; bases not matched to a gene: 4. Germline loops: CDR1 SQVTM, CDR2 ANQGSEA. This chain's CDR3 is CSVRDRGDYEQYF. The CDR3 coding sequence is TGCAGCGTCCGGGACAGGGGGGACTACGAGCAGTACTTC.

This clonotype was picked up many times. The V call is TRBV3-1, the J call TRBJ2-7; 10 bases match TRBD2. This CDR3 has 15 amino acids. Trimming removed 2 bases from V and 2 bases from J; junction bases left unmatched: 3. From germline, CDR1 is LGHDT and CDR2 YNNKEL (reference sequence). The CDR3, as DNA: TGTGCCAGCAGCCAATCAAGCGGGGGGGCCTACGAGCAGTACTTC. As protein: CASSQSSGGAYEQYF.

This chain uses TRBV10-3 with TRBJ1-2; weak D call: TRBD1 (5 bases). The germline CDR1 and CDR2 sequences are ENHRY and SYGVKD. The CDR3 runs to 15 residues. V was trimmed by 4 bases and J by 2 bases, leaving 14 bases between them. The CDR3 region has the DNA TGTGCCATCAGTGCGACAGCCGCAAACAACTATGGCTACACCTTC. Translating gives CAISATAANNYGYTF.

The chain has TRBV5-6 and TRBJ2-7; D ambiguous. The CDR3 is 17 amino acids. Germline-derived CDR1 and CDR2 are SGHDT and YYEEEE. The V and J ends lost 0 bases and 0 bases respectively, with 16 bases between them. The CDR3 DNA reads TGTGCCAGCAGCTTGGCCTTGCCAACCACAAGCTCCTACGAGCAGTACTTC. This gives the protein CASSLALPTTSSYEQYF.

The J gene is TRBJ1-3, the V gene TRBV18; the match to TRBD1 covers 10 bases. The CDR3 covers 16 residues. Germline V gene data show CDR1 as KGHSH and CDR2 as LQKENI. Trimming cost V 3 bases and J 2 bases; bases outside gene matches: 4. CDR3 coding DNA: TGTGCCAGCTCACCGAGACAGGGGGCGACTGGAAACACCATATATTTT. Amino acids: CASSPRQGATGNTIYF.

This clonotype was found a few times. The rearrangement joins TRBV5-1 to TRBJ2-3; 10 nucleotides align to TRBD1. The CDR3 runs 15 residues. The junction had 5 bases not matched to a gene; V was cut back by 3 bases and J by 4 bases. CDR1 and CDR2 from the germline V gene are SGHRS and YFSETQ. CDR3 bases: TGCGCCAGCAGCTCCGGGACAGGGGACCCAGATACGCAGTATTTT. This sequence encodes CASSSGTGDPDTQYF.

For this clonotype: A much larger clone lies one base from this, so it may be a read error. V and J are TRBV2 and TRBJ2-7, with 11 bases lining up with TRBD1. Per germline, CDR1 SNHLY and CDR2 FYNNEI. This CDR3 is 14 amino acids long. Trimming removed 6 bases from V and 4 bases from J; junction bases left unmatched: 5. CDR3 DNA sequence: TGTGCCAGCAGCCGGGACAGGGGGAAGTACGAGCAGTACTTC. It translates to CASSRDRGKYEQYF. Combining the CDR3 with reference TRBV2 and TRBJ2-7 gives the whole variable domain EPEVTQTPSHQVTQMGQEVILRCVPISNHLYFYWYRQILGQKVEFLVSFYNNEISEKSEIFDDQFSVERPDGSNFTLKIRSTKLEDSAMYFCASSRDRGKYEQYFGPGTRLTVT.

The rearrangement links TRBV6-5 to TRBJ2-1, with a possible D match to TRBD2 (6 bases). Germline assignment: CDR1 MNHEY and CDR2 SVGAGI. Deletions cut 0 bases from V and 6 bases from J, with 18 bases between. The CDR3 covers 17 residues. The CDR3 DNA reads as TGTGCCAGCAGTTACTCGATAACGGGAGCGGGTCTCAATGAGCAGTTCTTC. Translating it yields CASSYSITGAGLNEQFF.

The rearrangement uses TRBV24-1 and TRBJ1-5, with 7 bases aligning to TRBD1. V dropped 4 bases and J dropped 1; count of bases not matched to a gene: 9. This CDR3 contains 17 residues. CDR1 and CDR2 (germline): KGHDR, SFDVKD. CDR3 DNA: TGTGCCACCAGTGAAGGGGGCTGGTATTCGAGCAATCAGCCCCAGCATTTT. Translating it yields CATSEGGWYSSNQPQHF.

This clonotype has more than one count but fewer than ten. This sequence joins TRBV6-6 and TRBJ2-1, with no clear D. Trimming shortened V by 2 bases and J by 7 bases, and 3 bases separated the two germline ends. From germline, CDR1 is MNHNY and CDR2 SVGAGI (reference sequence). This CDR3 spans 11 amino acids. In nucleotides, the CDR3 is TGTGCCAGCAGTTACACAAATGAGCAGTTCTTC. Translating it yields CASSYTNEQFF.